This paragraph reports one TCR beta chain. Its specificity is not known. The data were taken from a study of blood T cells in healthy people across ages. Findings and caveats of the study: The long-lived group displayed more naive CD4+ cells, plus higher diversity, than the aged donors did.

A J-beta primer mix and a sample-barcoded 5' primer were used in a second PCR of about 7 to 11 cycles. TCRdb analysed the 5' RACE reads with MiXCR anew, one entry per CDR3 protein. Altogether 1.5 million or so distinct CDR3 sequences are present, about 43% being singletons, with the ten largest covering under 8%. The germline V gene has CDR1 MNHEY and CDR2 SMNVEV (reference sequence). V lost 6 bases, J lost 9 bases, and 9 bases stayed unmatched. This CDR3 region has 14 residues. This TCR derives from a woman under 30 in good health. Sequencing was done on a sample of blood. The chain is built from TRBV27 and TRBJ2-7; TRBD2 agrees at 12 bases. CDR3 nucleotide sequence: TGTGCCAGCAGGGAGACTAGCGGGAGTGGATCGCAGTACTTC. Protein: CASRETSGSGSQYF.